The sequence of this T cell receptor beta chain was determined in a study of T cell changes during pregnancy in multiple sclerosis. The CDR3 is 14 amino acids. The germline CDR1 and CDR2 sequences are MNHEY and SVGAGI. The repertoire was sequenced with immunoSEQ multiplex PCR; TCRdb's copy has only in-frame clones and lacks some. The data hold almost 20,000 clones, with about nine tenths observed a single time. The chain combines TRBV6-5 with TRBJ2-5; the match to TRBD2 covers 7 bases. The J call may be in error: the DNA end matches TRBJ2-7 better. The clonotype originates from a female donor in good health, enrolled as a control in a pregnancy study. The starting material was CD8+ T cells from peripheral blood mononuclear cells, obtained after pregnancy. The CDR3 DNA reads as TGTGCCAGCAGTTCCCCTAGCGGCTCCTACGAGCAGTACTTC. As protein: CASSSPSGSYEQYF.